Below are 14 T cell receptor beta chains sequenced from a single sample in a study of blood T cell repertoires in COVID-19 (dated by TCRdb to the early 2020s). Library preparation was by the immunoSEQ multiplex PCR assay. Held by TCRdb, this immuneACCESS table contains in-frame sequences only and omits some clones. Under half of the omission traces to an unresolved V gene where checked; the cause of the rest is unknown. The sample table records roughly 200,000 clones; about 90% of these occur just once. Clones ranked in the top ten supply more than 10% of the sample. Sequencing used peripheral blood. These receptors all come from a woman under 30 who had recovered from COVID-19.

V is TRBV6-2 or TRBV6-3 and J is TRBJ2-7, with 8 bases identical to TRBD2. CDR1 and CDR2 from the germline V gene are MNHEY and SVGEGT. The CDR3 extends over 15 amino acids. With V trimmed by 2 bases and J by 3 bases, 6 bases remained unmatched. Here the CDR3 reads CASSYDGRALYEQYF. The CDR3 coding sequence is TGTGCCAGCAGTTACGACGGGAGGGCCCTCTACGAGCAGTACTTC.

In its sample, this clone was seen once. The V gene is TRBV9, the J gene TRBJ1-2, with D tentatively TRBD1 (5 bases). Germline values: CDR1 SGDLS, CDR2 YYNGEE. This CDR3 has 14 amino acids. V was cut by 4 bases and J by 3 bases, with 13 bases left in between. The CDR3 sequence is CASSHRQGDYGYTF. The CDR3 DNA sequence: TGTGCCAGCAGCCACCGGCAGGGCGACTATGGCTACACCTTC.

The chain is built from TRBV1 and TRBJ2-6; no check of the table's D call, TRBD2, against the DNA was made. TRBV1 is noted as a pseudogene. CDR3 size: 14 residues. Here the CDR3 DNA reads TGCACCAGCAGCGACTTTTCTGGGGCCAACGTCCTGACTTTC. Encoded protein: CTSSDFSGANVLTF.

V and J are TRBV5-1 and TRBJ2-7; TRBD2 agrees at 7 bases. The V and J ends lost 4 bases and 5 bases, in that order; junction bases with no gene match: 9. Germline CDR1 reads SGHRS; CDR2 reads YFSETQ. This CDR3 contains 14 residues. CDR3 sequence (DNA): TGCGCCAGCAGCCCCCGGGACTACACCAACGAGCAGTACTTC. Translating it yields CASSPRDYTNEQYF.

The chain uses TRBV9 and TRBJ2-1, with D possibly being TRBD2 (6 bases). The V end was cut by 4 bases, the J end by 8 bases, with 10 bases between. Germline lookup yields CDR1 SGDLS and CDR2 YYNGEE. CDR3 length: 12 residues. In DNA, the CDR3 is TGTGCCAGCAGCCAAGGCGGGGATGAGCAGTTCTTC. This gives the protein CASSQGGDEQFF.

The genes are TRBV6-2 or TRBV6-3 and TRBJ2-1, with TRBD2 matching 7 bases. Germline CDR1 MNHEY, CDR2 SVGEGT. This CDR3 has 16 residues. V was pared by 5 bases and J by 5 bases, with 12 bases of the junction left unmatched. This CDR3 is CASSGFSGVDHNEQFF. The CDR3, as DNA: TGTGCCAGCAGTGGGTTCAGCGGGGTGGATCACAATGAGCAGTTCTTC.

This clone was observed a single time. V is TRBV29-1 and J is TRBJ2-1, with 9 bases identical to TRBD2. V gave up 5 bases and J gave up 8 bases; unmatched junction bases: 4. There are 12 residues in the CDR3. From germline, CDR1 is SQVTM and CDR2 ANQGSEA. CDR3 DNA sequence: TGCAGCGTTTCTAGCGGGATAGATGAGCAGTTCTTC. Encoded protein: CSVSSGIDEQFF.

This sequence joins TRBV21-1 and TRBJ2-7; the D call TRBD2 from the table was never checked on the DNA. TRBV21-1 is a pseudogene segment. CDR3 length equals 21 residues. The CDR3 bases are TGTGCCAGCAGCCGTTTAATAGCGTGGGGACTAGCGGGAAAAGGAACCTACGAGCAGTACTTC. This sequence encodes CASSRLIAWGLAGKGTYEQYF.

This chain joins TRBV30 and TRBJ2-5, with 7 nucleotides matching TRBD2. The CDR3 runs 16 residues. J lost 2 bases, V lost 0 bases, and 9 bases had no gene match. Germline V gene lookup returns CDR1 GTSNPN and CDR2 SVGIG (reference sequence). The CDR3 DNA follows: TGTGCCTGGAGTGTACGGGGTAGCGGGCTTCAAGAGACCCAGTACTTC. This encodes CAWSVRGSGLQETQYF.

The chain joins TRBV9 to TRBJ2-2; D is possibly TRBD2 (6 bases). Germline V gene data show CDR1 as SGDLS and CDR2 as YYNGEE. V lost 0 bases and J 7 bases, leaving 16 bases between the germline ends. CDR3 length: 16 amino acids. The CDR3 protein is CASSVAWRDGHGELFF. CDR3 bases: TGTGCCAGCAGCGTAGCTTGGCGGGACGGGCACGGGGAGCTGTTTTTT.

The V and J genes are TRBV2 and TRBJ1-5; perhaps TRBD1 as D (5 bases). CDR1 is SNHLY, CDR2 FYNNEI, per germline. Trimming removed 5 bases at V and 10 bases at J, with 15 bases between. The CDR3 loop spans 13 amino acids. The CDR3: CASSYGTGGPQHF. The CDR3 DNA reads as TGTGCCAGCAGTTACGGGACTGGGGGTCCCCAGCATTTT.

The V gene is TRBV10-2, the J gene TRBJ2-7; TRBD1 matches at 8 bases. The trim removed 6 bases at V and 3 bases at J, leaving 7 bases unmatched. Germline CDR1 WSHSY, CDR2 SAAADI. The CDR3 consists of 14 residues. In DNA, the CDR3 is TGCGCCAGCAGAGACGACAGGGGTTTCTACGAGCAGTACTTC. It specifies CASRDDRGFYEQYF.

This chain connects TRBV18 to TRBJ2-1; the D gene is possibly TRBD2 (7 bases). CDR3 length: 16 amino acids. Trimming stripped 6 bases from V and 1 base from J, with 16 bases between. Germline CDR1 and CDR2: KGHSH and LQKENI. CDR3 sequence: CASSAPGGASYNEQFF. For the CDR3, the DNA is TGTGCCAGCTCCGCCCCGGGGGGCGCATCCTACAATGAGCAGTTCTTC. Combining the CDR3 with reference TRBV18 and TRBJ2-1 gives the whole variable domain NAGVMQNPRHLVRRRGQEARLRCSPMKGHSHVYWYRQLPEEGLKFMVYLQKENIIDESGMPKERFSAEFPKEGPSILRIQQVVRGDSAAYFCASSAPGGASYNEQFFGPGTRLTVL.

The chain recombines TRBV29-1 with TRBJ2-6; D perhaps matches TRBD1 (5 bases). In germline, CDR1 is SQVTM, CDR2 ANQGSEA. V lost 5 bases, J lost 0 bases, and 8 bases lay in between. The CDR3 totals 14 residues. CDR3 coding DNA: TGCAGCGTTCAGGGTTCCTCTGGGGCCAACGTCCTGACTTTC. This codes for CSVQGSSGANVLTF.